Below, 10 T cell receptor beta chains from the same sample are listed, as sequenced in a study of CD8+CD57+ T cells in acquired aplastic anemia. Profiling of TCR beta VDJ combinations and CDR3 sequences used genomic DNA as template. MiXCR was run by TCRdb on the reads, yielding one entry per CDR3 protein. The sample has 200,000 to 250,000 distinct CDR3 sequences, about a third seen once. Material: sorted CD4+, CD8+, or CD8+CD57+ T cells (not recorded which) from PBMCs. All receptors derive from a human donor in good health, serving as a control.

This clonotype occurred a few times. The CDR3 loop is CAWSGRNSGNTIYF. CDR3 in DNA: TGTGCCTGGAGTGGGCGGAACTCTGGAAACACCATATATTTT. The chain uses TRBV30 and TRBJ1-3; D is ambiguous. Trimming took 1 base from V and 0 from J, leaving 7 bases between them. Germline V CDR1 and CDR2: GTSNPN, SVGIG (reference sequence). CDR3 size: 14 residues.

This clonotype came up a few times. CDR3 bases: TGTGCCATCAGTGATGGGTGGGTCAAGACAAAAGCTAACTATGGCTACACCTTC. As protein: CAISDGWVKTKANYGYTF. This chain joins TRBV10-3 and TRBJ1-2; D remains unclear. Trimming stripped 3 bases from V and 0 bases from J, with 20 bases between. This CDR3 contains 18 residues. Germline V gene sequence: CDR1 ENHRY, CDR2 SYGVKD.

This clonotype was seen at least ten times. V and J are TRBV5-1 and TRBJ2-3; unclear D gene. V lost 0 bases and J lost 0, with 8 bases in between. CDR1 and CDR2 (germline): SGHRS, YFSETQ. The CDR3 is 15 amino acids. The DNA of the CDR3 is TGCGCCAGCAGCTTGGGCGGTAGCAGCACAGATACGCAGTATTTT. Its translation: CASSLGGSSTDTQYF.

This clonotype showed up many times. The chain uses TRBV10-3 and TRBJ2-7, with D unclear. The CDR3 loop spans 15 amino acids. With 6 bases removed from V and 3 bases from J, the gap between germline ends came to 18 bases. Germline CDR1 ENHRY, CDR2 SYGVKD. CDR3 nucleotide sequence: TGTGCCATCAGCGAACCCCAGAACGGAGACTACGAGCAGTACTTC. Amino acids: CAISEPQNGDYEQYF.

This clonotype has ten or more counts. The chain is built from TRBV19 and TRBJ1-1, with 7 bases that match TRBD1. V lost 6 bases, J lost 7 bases, and 8 bases stayed unmatched. CDR3 length equals 13 residues. Germline CDR1 reads LNHDA; CDR2 reads SQIVND (reference sequence). The DNA of the CDR3 is TGTGCCAGTAGCCCGACAGGGCGCGGTGAAGCTTTCTTT. Its translation: CASSPTGRGEAFF.

This clonotype was recorded many times. The chain combines TRBV7-9 with TRBJ2-5; 10 bases match TRBD1. J was trimmed by 8 bases and V by 5 bases; bases with no gene match: 14. The CDR3 has 16 residues. The germline gives CDR1 SEHNR, CDR2 FQNEAQ (reference sequence). In nucleotides, the CDR3 is TGTGCCAGCAGCCGAGAAGGGACAGGGGCAAGAGAAACCCAGTACTTC. Protein sequence: CASSREGTGARETQYF.

This clonotype has at least ten counts. The rearrangement joins TRBV2 to TRBJ2-3; TRBD2 matches at 10 bases. This CDR3 has 14 residues. Germline V gene data show CDR1 as SNHLY and CDR2 as FYNNEI. V shed 8 bases and J 2 bases; nucleotides not matched to a gene: 4. The CDR3 DNA sequence: TGTGCCAGCGGGCTAGCGGGGGTCACAGATACGCAGTATTTT. It codes for CASGLAGVTDTQYF. Combining the CDR3 with reference TRBV2 and TRBJ2-3 gives the whole variable domain EPEVTQTPSHQVTQMGQEVILRCVPISNHLYFYWYRQILGQKVEFLVSFYNNEISEKSEIFDDQFSVERPDGSNFTLKIRSTKLEDSAMYFCASGLAGVTDTQYFGPGTRLTVL.

The genes are TRBV24-1 and TRBJ2-5; TRBD2 matches at 15 bases. V shed 2 bases and J 5 bases; nucleotides not matched to a gene: 5. The CDR3 runs to 17 residues. Germline CDR1 KGHDR, CDR2 SFDVKD. The CDR3 sequence: CATSDWSGTSGGETQYF. The CDR3 DNA follows: TGTGCCACCAGTGATTGGTCCGGGACTAGCGGGGGGGAGACCCAGTACTTC.

This clonotype was detected many times. The chain employs TRBV10-2 and TRBJ2-5, with D possibly being TRBD2 (6 bases). CDR3 length: 13 residues. The germline gives CDR1 WSHSY, CDR2 SAAADI. Trimming left V 4 bases short and J 3 bases short, with 9 bases between. CDR3 sequence (DNA): TGCGCCAGCAGTGTCGGGGGAGAAGAGACCCAGTACTTC. This codes for CASSVGGEETQYF.

V and J are TRBV12-3 or TRBV12-4 and TRBJ2-7; tentative D call: TRBD1 (6 bases). V lost 7 bases, J lost 0 bases, and 10 bases lay in between. CDR3 length equals 13 residues. The CDR3, as DNA: TGTGCCAGCACCGTGGACAGCTCCTACGAGCAGTACTTC. Protein: CASTVDSSYEQYF.